This T cell receptor beta chain is from a study of blood T cells in healthy people across ages. Notes on the study in general: Across samples, TCR beta diversity tracked strongly with naive T cell percentage.

Isolation per sample recovered at least 7 million PBMCs. The table lists this clonotype with a few counts. Its target is unknown. CDR1 and CDR2 (germline): MNHEY, SMNVEV (reference sequence). V lost 3 bases to trimming and J lost 2 bases, with 11 bases between them. This CDR3 region has 14 residues. PCR was performed a second time for about 6 to 11 cycles using a sample-barcoded 5' primer and a J-beta primer mix. A tag from a template-switch adaptor with 12 random nucleotides marked each cDNA molecule. MiXCR was run by TCRdb on the 5' RACE reads, yielding one entry per CDR3 protein. The repertoire includes 1.5 million to 2 million distinct CDR3 sequences, roughly 32% of them detected once, and about 10% sits in the top ten.

This clonotype was obtained from a woman aged 25 to 39 in good health. The V call is TRBV27, the J call TRBJ2-7; D unresolved. Input material: blood. CDR3 DNA sequence: TGTGCCAGCAGTTTGTTCCCGAACGCCTACGAGCAGTACTTC. Its translation: CASSLFPNAYEQYF.